In its sample, the clone carrying this T cell receptor beta chain was seen a few times. Its matching antigen is unknown. Time point indicated: newly diagnosed GD, antithyroid drugs for less than 3 months. PBMC-extracted RNA yielded the TCR library. Criteria from the American Thyroid Association guidelines were applied to diagnose Graves' disease. Library construction for TCR beta used iRepertoire HTBI primers and Arm-PCR of CDR3 regions. TCRdb itself ran the multiplex PCR reads through MiXCR, one entry per CDR3 protein. In the table there are some 500,000 distinct CDR3 sequences, approximately 15% of which are singletons. These data are taken from a study of regulatory T cells in long-lasting Graves disease. Study-wide points: Persistent Graves' patients showed less TCR diversity than newly diagnosed patients showed. Persistent disease preferred TRBV28, TRBJ1-2 and TRBJ2-5; new disease, TRBV20-1 and TRBJ2-1.

Germline CDR1 and CDR2: SGDLS and YYNGEE. The ends lost 0 bases at V and 4 bases at J; junction bases unmatched: 6. This CDR3 region has 16 residues. A further study also used this sample, focusing on T cells in Graves' hyperthyroidism and ophthalmopathy.

The sequence was collected from a man under 40 with Graves disease. The genes are TRBV9 and TRBJ2-2; 7 bases line up with TRBD2. The sample was peripheral blood mononuclear cells (PBMCs), taken at new diagnosis, from a patient treated with antithyroid drugs. The CDR3 bases are TGTGCCAGCAGCGTAGCGGCGGGAGTGGGCACCGGGGAGCTGTTTTTT. It encodes CASSVAAGVGTGELFF.